One and the same sample provided the 6 T cell receptor beta chains below, sequenced in a study of blood T cell repertoires in COVID-19. Measured with immunoSEQ multiplex PCR; TCRdb has only the in-frame clones, and not every one. The sample holds some 160,000 clones; 80% are singletons and the top ten take 6.5%. Specimen: peripheral blood. The receptor source for this set is a man between 70 and 80 years old with active or convalescent COVID-19.

This sequence joins TRBV28 and TRBJ1-2; possibly TRBD1 for D (5 bases). The V gene's germline CDR1 is MDHEN and CDR2 SYDVKM. Trimming removed 7 bases at V and 4 bases at J, with 13 bases between. This CDR3 has 13 residues. CDR3 loop: CASTKPGFYGYTF. In DNA form, the CDR3 reads TGTGCCAGCACCAAACCAGGGTTCTATGGCTACACCTTC.

This clone has a count of ten or more. The chain has TRBV13 and TRBJ1-1; 8 bases map to TRBD1. CDR3 length: 16 residues. Per germline, CDR1 PRHDT and CDR2 FYEKMQ (reference sequence). V lost 5 bases, J lost 0 bases, and 8 bases stayed unmatched. In DNA form, the CDR3 reads TGTGCCAGCAGCCCTGACAGGGGATTAATGAACACTGAAGCTTTCTTT. Its translation is CASSPDRGLMNTEAFF.

V and J are TRBV3-1 (or the pseudogene TRBV3-2) and TRBJ1-1, with D perhaps TRBD1 (5 bases). The CDR3 spans 15 residues. Germline CDR1 reads LGHDT; CDR2 reads YNNKEL (reference sequence). Trimming stripped 1 base from V and 1 base from J, with 10 bases between. The CDR3 bases are TGTGCCAGCAGCCAAGCAGGGTTAAGGAACACTGAAGCTTTCTTT. Its translation: CASSQAGLRNTEAFF.

The chain joins TRBV10-1 to TRBJ1-4; perhaps TRBD1 as D (6 bases). Germline CDR1 WNHNN, CDR2 SYGVQD (reference sequence). The CDR3 runs to 13 residues. V was clipped by 6 bases and J by 8 bases, with 13 bases between them. Written as DNA, the CDR3 is TGCGCCAGCAGCATCCAGGGGTCAGAAAAACTGTTTTTT. Protein: CASSIQGSEKLFF.

V and J are TRBV7-9 and TRBJ2-7; D gene unclear. V lost 5 bases to trimming and J lost 3 bases, with 5 bases between them. The CDR3 runs 11 residues. Germline lookup yields CDR1 SEHNR and CDR2 FQNEAQ (reference sequence). The CDR3 sequence: CASSVYYEQYF. DNA of the CDR3: TGTGCCAGCAGCGTTTACTACGAGCAGTACTTC.

This clone showed up just a few times. The chain is built from TRBV7-8 and TRBJ1-1; D is possibly TRBD1 (6 bases). Germline CDR1 and CDR2: SGHVS and FQNEAQ. The CDR3 has 15 amino acids. Trimming removed 2 bases from V and 7 bases from J, with 17 bases in between. The CDR3 reads CASSLRHTKGGEAFF. CDR3 DNA: TGTGCCAGCAGCTTACGGCACACCAAAGGGGGTGAAGCTTTCTTT.